This passage covers 13 T cell receptor beta chains from one sample sequenced in a study of spatial heterogeneity in lung cancer. TCRdb re-called the 5' RACE reads through MiXCR, storing one row per CDR3 protein. This sample yields tens of thousands of distinct CDR3 sequences, of which more than 6.5% are seen a single time; roughly 3% belongs to the top ten. Described time point: sample taken at primary tumor resection. The authors sequenced whole RNA from tumor, nontumor lung or frozen PBMC without sorting. This sample comprised PBMCs, obtained at surgery. These receptors were obtained from a female donor with early-stage non-small cell lung cancer.

This clonotype came up many times. The V and J genes are TRBV6-5 and TRBJ2-3; 7 bases map to TRBD1. V shed 5 bases, J shed 5 bases, and the junction held 7 bases outside the gene matches. There are 14 residues in the CDR3. In germline, CDR1 is MNHEY, CDR2 SVGAGI. The CDR3 protein is CASSERGPQDTQYF. CDR3 bases: TGTGCCAGCAGTGAAAGGGGGCCCCAAGATACGCAGTATTTT.

In this sample, this clonotype turned up many times. The chain has TRBV28 and TRBJ2-1; weak D call: TRBD2 (5 bases). V was trimmed by 7 bases and J by 12 bases, leaving 22 bases between them. CDR1 is MDHEN, CDR2 SYDVKM, per germline. This CDR3 comprises 14 residues. The CDR3 DNA sequence: TGTGCCAGCATCCAATCCCGCCGCGGACTCCGGCAGTTCTTC. As protein: CASIQSRRGLRQFF.

This clonotype was counted at least ten times. This rearrangement joins TRBV20-1 to TRBJ2-7; D is perhaps TRBD2 (6 bases). The CDR3 consists of 15 residues. The V end was cut by 2 bases, the J end by 4 bases, with 18 bases between. Germline-derived CDR1 and CDR2 are DFQATT and SNEGSKA (reference sequence). CDR3 residues: CSARSGDGKVYEQYF. CDR3 nucleotides: TGCAGTGCTAGATCGGGGGATGGAAAGGTATACGAGCAGTACTTC.

This clonotype was observed at least ten times. V gene TRBV14 combines with J gene TRBJ2-7; the D is unclear. The CDR3 has 12 residues. CDR1 is SGHDN, CDR2 FVKESK, per germline. V was pared by 4 bases and J by 3 bases, with 7 bases between. The DNA of the CDR3 is TGTGCCAGCAGCCGGACCGGCTACGAGCAGTACTTC. Translated: CASSRTGYEQYF.

This clonotype was detected many times. The rearrangement joins TRBV18 to TRBJ1-1; 8 bases align to TRBD1. J lost 1 base, V lost 2 bases, and 3 bases had no gene match. CDR3 length equals 15 residues. Germline V gene data show CDR1 as KGHSH and CDR2 as LQKENI. CDR3: CASSPLGQGNTEAFF. CDR3 DNA sequence: TGTGCCAGCTCACCATTAGGACAGGGGAACACTGAAGCTTTCTTT.

This clonotype was observed at least ten times. The chain carries TRBV27 and TRBJ2-7; 9 bases are shared with TRBD1. The CDR3 runs to 13 residues. V shed 4 bases and J 7 bases; nucleotides not matched to a gene: 5. Germline CDR1 and CDR2: MNHEY and SMNVEV (reference sequence). The CDR3 protein is CASSWDRAGEQYF. DNA for the CDR3: TGTGCCAGCAGTTGGGACAGGGCTGGAGAGCAGTACTTC.

At least ten counts were recorded for this clonotype. The V gene is TRBV20-1, the J gene TRBJ2-7; TRBD1 aligns across 7 bases. Trimming took 4 bases from V and 1 from J; bases not matched to a gene: 1. This CDR3 spans 12 amino acids. Germline V gene sequence: CDR1 DFQATT, CDR2 SNEGSKA (reference sequence). CDR3 nucleotide sequence: TGCAGTGCTAAGGGACAGTCCTACGAGCAGTACTTC. Translating gives CSAKGQSYEQYF.

This clonotype showed up just a few times. This rearrangement joins TRBV11-2 to TRBJ2-5; D uncertain. V dropped 2 bases and J dropped 2 bases, with 9 bases sitting between them. From germline, CDR1 is SGHAT and CDR2 FQNNGV. The CDR3 consists of 14 residues. CDR3 loop: CASSLTTFQETQYF. The CDR3 region has the DNA TGTGCCAGCAGCTTAACGACTTTTCAAGAGACCCAGTACTTC.

In this sample, this clonotype is medium-sized. The chain employs TRBV12-3 or TRBV12-4 and TRBJ2-2; D is unclear. V was clipped by 2 bases and J by 4 bases, with 5 bases between them. This CDR3 is built from 13 residues. The CDR3 region has the DNA TGTGCCAGCAGTTTATCCGCCACCGGGGAGCTGTTTTTT. Protein sequence: CASSLSATGELFF.

Only a few counts were recorded for this clonotype. The chain carries TRBV7-2 and TRBJ1-2; 7 positions match TRBD1. CDR1 is SGHTA, CDR2 FQGNSA, per germline. After removal of 3 bases from V and 4 bases from J, the junction contained 5 bases not matched to a gene. The CDR3 has 14 residues. The CDR3 is CASSLAGQPYGYTF. In DNA, the CDR3 is TGTGCCAGCAGCTTGGCGGGACAGCCCTATGGCTACACCTTC.

This clonotype appeared many times. This sequence joins TRBV6-5 and TRBJ2-7; TRBD1 matches at 7 bases. The CDR3 contains 14 residues. Trimming at V came to 2 bases and at J to 3 bases, leaving 4 bases not matched to a gene. Germline CDR1 reads MNHEY; CDR2 reads SVGAGI. For the CDR3, the DNA is TGTGCCAGCAGTTACGTGACAGGGAGCTACGAGCAGTACTTC. Encoded protein: CASSYVTGSYEQYF.

This clonotype has just a few counts. The chain uses TRBV30 and TRBJ1-5; D unresolved. The CDR3 has 14 residues. Germline CDR1 and CDR2: GTSNPN and SVGIG (reference sequence). V gave up 0 bases and J gave up 7 bases, with 13 bases separating them. The CDR3 loop is CAWSVQFLNQPQHF. In DNA form, the CDR3 reads TGTGCCTGGAGTGTACAATTCCTAAACCAGCCCCAGCATTTT.

In this sample, this clonotype turned up many times. The V call is TRBV12-3 or TRBV12-4, the J call TRBJ2-3; no firm D call. The CDR3 has 14 amino acids. Trimming removed 1 base from V and 4 bases from J, with 9 bases in between. CDR3 residues: CASSLDGSADTQYF. For the CDR3, the DNA is TGTGCCAGCAGTTTAGACGGAAGCGCAGATACGCAGTATTTT.